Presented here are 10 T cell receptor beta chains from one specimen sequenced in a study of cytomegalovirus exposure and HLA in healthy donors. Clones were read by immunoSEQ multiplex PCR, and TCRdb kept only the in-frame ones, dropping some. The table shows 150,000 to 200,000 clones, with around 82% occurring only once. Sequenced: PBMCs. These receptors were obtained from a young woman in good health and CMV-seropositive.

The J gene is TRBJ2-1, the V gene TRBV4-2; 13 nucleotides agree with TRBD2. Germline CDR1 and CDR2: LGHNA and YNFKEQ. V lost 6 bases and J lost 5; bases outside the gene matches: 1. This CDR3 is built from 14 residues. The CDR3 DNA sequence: TGTGCCAGCAGGACTAGCGGGGGGAACAATGAGCAGTTCTTC. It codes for CASRTSGGNNEQFF.

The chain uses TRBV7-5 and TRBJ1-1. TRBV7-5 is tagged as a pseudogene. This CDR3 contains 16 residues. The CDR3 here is CARSLVVYGFGGEAFF. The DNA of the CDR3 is TGTGCCAGAAGCTTAGTCGTTTATGGATTCGGGGGTGAAGCTTTCTTT.

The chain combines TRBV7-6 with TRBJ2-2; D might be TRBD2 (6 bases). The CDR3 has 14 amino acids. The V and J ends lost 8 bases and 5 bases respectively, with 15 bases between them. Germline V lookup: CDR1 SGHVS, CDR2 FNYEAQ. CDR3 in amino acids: CASLRDGGTGELFF. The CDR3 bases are TGTGCCAGCTTGAGGGATGGAGGGACCGGGGAGCTGTTTTTT.

Here the CDR3 reads CASIGDTSYEQYF. As DNA, the CDR3 is TGTGCCAGTATAGGGGACACATCCTACGAGCAGTACTTC. The chain couples TRBV19 to TRBJ2-7; maybe TRBD1 (6 bases). The CDR3 is 13 amino acids. Germline CDR1 and CDR2: LNHDA and SQIVND (reference sequence). With 7 bases removed from V and 1 base from J, the gap between germline ends came to 11 bases.

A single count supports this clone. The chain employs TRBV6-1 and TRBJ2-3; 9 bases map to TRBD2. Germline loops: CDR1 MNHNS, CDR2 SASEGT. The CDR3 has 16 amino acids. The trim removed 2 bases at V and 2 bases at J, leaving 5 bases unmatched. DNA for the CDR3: TGTGCCAGCAGTGAACTCGGCGGGGGGGCCACAGATACGCAGTATTTT. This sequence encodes CASSELGGGATDTQYF.

In DNA, the CDR3 is TGTGCCAGCAGTGGGACAGTCAGTGGAAACACCATATATTTT. Translated: CASSGTVSGNTIYF. The chain employs TRBV2 and TRBJ1-3, with D maybe TRBD1 (6 bases). This CDR3 is 14 amino acids long. CDR1 and CDR2 from the germline V gene are SNHLY and FYNNEI. V shed 4 bases and J shed 3 bases, with 10 bases lying between them.

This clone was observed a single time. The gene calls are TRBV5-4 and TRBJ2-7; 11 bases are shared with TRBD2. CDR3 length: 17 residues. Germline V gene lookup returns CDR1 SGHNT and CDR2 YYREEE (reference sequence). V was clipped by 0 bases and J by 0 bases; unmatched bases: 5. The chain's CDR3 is CASSLGLAGGSSYEQYF. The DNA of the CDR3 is TGTGCCAGCAGCTTGGGCCTAGCGGGGGGAAGCTCCTACGAGCAGTACTTC.

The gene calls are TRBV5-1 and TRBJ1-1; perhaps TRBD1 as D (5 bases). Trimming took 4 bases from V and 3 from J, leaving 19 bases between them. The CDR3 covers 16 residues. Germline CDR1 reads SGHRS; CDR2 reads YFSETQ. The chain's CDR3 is CASSASGSGGDTEAFF. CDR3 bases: TGCGCCAGCAGCGCCTCTGGATCCGGGGGGGACACTGAAGCTTTCTTT.

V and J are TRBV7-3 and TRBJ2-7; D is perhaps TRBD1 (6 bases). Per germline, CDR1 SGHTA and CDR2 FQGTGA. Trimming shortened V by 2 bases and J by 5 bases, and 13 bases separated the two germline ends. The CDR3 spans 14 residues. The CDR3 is CASSLGGQSHEQYF. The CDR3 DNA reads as TGTGCCAGCAGCTTAGGCGGACAGTCCCACGAGCAGTACTTC.

CDR3 nucleotide sequence: TGTGCCAGCAGTCCCGGGACAGGGGTTATCAATGAGCAGTTCTTC. This sequence encodes CASSPGTGVINEQFF. The chain recombines TRBV27 with TRBJ2-1, with TRBD1 identical over 10 bases. Germline V CDR1 and CDR2: MNHEY, SMNVEV (reference sequence). J lost 6 bases, V lost 5 bases, and 7 bases had no gene match. The CDR3 is 15 residues long.